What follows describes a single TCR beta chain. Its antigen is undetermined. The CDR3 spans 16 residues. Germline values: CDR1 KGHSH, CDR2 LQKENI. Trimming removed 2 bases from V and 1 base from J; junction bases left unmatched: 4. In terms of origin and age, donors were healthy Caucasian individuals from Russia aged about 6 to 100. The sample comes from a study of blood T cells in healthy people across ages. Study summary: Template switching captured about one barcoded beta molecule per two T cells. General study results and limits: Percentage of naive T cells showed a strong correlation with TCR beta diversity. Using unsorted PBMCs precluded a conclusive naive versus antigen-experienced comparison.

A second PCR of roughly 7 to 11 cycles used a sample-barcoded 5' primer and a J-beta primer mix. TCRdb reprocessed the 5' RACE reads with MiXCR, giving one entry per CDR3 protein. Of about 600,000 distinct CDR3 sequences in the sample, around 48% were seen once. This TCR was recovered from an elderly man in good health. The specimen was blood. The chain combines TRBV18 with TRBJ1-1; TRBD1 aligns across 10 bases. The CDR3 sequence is CASSPDRGRGNTEAFF. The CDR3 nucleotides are TGTGCCAGCTCACCAGACAGGGGGCGCGGGAACACTGAAGCTTTCTTT.